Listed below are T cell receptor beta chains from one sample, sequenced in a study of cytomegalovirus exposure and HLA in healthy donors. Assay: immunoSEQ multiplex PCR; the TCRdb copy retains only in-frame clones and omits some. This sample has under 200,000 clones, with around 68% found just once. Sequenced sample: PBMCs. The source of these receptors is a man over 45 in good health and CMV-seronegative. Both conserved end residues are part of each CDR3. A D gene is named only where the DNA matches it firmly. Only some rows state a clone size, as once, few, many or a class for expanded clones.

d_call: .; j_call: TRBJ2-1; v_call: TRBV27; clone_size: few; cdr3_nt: TGTGCCAGCAGTGCTACCTACAATGAGCAGTTCTTC; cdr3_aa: CASSATYNEQFF
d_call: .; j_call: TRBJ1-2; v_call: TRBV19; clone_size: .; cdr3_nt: TGTGCCAGTAGTAGGACATCGCCAAACTATGGCTACACCTTC; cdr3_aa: CASSRTSPNYGYTF
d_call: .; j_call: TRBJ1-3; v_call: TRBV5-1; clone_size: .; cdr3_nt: TGCGCCAGCAGCTTATCAGCGCGCTCTGGAAACACCATATATTTT; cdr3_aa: CASSLSARSGNTIYF
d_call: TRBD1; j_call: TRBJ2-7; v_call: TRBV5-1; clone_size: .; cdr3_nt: TGCGCCAGCAGCATCCAGACAGGGGGATCCTCCTACGAGCAGTACTTC; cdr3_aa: CASSIQTGGSSYEQYF
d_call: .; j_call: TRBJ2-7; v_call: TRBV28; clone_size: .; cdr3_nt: TGTGCCAGCAGTCGAACTAGCAGCGTTTTCCACGAGCAGTACTTC; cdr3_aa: CASSRTSSVFHEQYF
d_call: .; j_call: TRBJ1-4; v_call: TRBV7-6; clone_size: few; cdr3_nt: TGTGCCACCCAAAGGGGGGGGAGAGCTAATGAAAAACTGTTTTTT; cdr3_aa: CATQRGGRANEKLFF
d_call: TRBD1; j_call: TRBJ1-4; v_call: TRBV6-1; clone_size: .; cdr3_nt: TGTGCCAGCTCACAGGGGCGGGGTGAAAAACTGTTTTTT; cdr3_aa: CASSQGRGEKLFF
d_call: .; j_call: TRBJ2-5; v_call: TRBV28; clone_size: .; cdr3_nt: TGTGCCAGCAGTCTGGCGGGCTCTCAAGAGACCCAGTACTTC; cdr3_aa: CASSLAGSQETQYF
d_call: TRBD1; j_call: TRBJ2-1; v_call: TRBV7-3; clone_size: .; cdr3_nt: TGTGCCAGCAGCCCCAACAGGGGTGAGCAGTTCTTC; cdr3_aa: CASSPNRGEQFF
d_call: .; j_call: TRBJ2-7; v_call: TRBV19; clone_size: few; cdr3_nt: TGTGCCAGTGGATCACAGGGAAGGTCCTACGAGCAGTACTTC; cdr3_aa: CASGSQGRSYEQYF
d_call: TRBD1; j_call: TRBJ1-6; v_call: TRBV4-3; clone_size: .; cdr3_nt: TGCGCCAGCAGCTTAATGTCCTATGACAGGGCGTTCTCAAATTCACCCCTCCACTTT; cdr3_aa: CASSLMSYDRAFSNSPLHF
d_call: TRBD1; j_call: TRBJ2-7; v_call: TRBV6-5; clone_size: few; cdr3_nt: TGTGCCAGCAGCCTCGGGACAGGCTACGAGCAGTACTTC; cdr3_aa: CASSLGTGYEQYF
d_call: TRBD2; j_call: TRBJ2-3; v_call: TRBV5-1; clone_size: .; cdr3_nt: TGCGCCAGCAGCTTGACCCTAGCGGGGATTAGCACAGATACGCAGTATTTT; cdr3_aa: CASSLTLAGISTDTQYF
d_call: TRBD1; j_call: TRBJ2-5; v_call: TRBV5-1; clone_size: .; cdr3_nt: TGCGCCAGCACCAGTGGACAGGGTAAAGAGACCCAGTACTTC; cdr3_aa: CASTSGQGKETQYF
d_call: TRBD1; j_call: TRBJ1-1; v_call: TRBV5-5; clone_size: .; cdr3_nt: TGTGCCAGCAGCCCCAGACAGGGGATGAACACTGAAGCTTTCTTT; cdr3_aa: CASSPRQGMNTEAFF
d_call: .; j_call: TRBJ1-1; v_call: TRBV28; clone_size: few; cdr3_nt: TGTGCCAGCAGTTTAAGGGCAGCCAGGGGCACTGAAGCTTTCTTT; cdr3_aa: CASSLRAARGTEAFF
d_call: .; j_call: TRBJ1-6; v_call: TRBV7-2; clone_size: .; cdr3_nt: TGTGCCAGCAGCTTAACAGGCGCGAGTTCACCCCTCCACTTT; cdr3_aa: CASSLTGASSPLHF
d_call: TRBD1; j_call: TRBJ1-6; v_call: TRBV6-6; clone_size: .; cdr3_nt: TGTGCCAGCAGCCAGGACAGGGGGCAAAGCAATTCACCCCTCCACTTT; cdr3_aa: CASSQDRGQSNSPLHF
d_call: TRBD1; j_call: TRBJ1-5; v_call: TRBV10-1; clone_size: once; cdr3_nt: TGCGCCAGCAGTGAGTCGAGGACAGGGAGGGATCAGCCCCAGCATTTT; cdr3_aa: CASSESRTGRDQPQHF
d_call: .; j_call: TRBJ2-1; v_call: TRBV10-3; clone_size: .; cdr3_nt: TGTGCCATCAGTGAGTCCCCTTCGACAGATTACAATGAGCAGTTCTTC; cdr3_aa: CAISESPSTDYNEQFF
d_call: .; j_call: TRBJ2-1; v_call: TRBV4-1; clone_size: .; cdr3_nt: TGCGCCAGCAGCCAAGGAGGCCCTCCTAACAATGAGCAGTTCTTC; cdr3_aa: CASSQGGPPNNEQFF
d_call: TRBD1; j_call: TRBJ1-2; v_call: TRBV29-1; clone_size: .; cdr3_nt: TGCAGCGGTCTGGACAGGGTAAACGTTCCCTATGGCTACACTTTC; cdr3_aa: CSGLDRVNVPYGYTF
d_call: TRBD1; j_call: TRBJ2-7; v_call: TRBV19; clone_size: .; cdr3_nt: TGTGCCAGTAGTAATTGGCCAGGACAGGGTGAAAACGAGCAGTACTTC; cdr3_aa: CASSNWPGQGENEQYF
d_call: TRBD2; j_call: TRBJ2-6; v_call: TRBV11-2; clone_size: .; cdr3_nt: TGTGCCAGCAGCCCGATCGGGCGGGGGGGCCGTGGGGCCAACGTCCTGACTTTC; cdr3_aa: CASSPIGRGGRGANVLTF
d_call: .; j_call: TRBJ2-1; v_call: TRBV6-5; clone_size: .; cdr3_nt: TGTGCCAGCAGCCTTGGGACTCCCTCCTACAATGAGCAGTTCTTC; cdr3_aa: CASSLGTPSYNEQFF
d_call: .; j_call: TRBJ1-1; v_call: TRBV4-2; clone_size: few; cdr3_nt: TGTGCCAGCAGCCAAGATGGGAGGGACGGCACTGAAGCTTTCTTT; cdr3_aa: CASSQDGRDGTEAFF
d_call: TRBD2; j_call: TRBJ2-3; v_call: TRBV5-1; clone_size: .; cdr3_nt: TGCGCCAGCAGCCAGGGCGCGGGGGGGGATACGCAGTATTTT; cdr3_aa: CASSQGAGGDTQYF
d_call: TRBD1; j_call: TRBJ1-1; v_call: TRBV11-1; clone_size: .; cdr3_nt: TGTGCCAGCAGCTGGGACAGGGACACTGAAGCTTTCTTT; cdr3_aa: CASSWDRDTEAFF
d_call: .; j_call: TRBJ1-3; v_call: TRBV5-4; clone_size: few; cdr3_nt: TGTGCCAGCAGCTTGGATCGTGGAAACACCATATATTTT; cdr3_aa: CASSLDRGNTIYF
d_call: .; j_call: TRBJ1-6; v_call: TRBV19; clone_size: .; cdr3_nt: TGTGCCAGTAGTAACCCCTCAACAAATTCACCCCTCCACTTT; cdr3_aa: CASSNPSTNSPLHF
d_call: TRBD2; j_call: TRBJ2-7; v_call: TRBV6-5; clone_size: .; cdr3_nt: TGTGCCAGCAGTCTAGCGGGGGCGAGCTCCTACGAGCAGTACTTC; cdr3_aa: CASSLAGASSYEQYF
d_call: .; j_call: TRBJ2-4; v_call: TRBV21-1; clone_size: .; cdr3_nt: TGTGCCAGCAGCCTAGGGGACAGGGGAGCCAAAAACATTCAGTACTTC; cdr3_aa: CASSLGDRGAKNIQYF
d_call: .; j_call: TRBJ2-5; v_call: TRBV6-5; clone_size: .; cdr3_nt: TGTGCCAGCAGTTACCAGGGGATCGGGGAGACCCAGTACTTC; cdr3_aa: CASSYQGIGETQYF
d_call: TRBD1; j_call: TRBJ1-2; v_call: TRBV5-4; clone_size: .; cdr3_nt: TGTGCCAGCAGCTTGGAAGGACAGGCGGGCTATGGCTACACCTTC; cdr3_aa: CASSLEGQAGYGYTF
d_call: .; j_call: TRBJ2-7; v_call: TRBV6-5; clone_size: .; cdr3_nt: TGTGCCAGCAGTTCACGGGTCTCCGCTACCTACGAGCAGTACTTC; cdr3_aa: CASSSRVSATYEQYF
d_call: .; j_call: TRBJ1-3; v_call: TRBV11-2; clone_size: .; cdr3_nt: TGTGCCAGCAGCACTCGGACTATCCCTGGAAACACCATATATTTT; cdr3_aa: CASSTRTIPGNTIYF
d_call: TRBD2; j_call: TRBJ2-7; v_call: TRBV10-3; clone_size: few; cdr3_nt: TGTGCCACTCGACTAGCGGGGGCCCAACCCACCTACGAGCAGTACTTC; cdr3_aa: CATRLAGAQPTYEQYF
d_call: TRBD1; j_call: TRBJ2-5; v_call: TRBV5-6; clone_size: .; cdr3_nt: TGTGCCAGCAGCTTTCCCCGTACAGGGGCCCCGGGGACCCAGTACTTC; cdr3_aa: CASSFPRTGAPGTQYF
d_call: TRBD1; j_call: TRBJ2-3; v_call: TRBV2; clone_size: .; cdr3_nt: TGTGCCAGCACTCGGTGGCAGGGGGGCACAGATACGCAGTATTTT; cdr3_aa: CASTRWQGGTDTQYF
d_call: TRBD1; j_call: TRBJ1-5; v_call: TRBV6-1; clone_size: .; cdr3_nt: TGTGCCAGCAGTGCGGGACAGGGTAATGGTAATCAGCCCCAGCATTTT; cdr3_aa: CASSAGQGNGNQPQHF
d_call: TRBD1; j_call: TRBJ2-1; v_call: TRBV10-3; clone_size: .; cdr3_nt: TGTGCCATCAGTCACCGGACAGGGGGCATTGAGCAGTTCTTC; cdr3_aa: CAISHRTGGIEQFF
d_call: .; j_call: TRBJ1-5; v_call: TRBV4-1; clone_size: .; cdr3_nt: TGCGCCAGCAGCCAAGAACGGTTCAATCAGCCCCAGCATTTT; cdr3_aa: CASSQERFNQPQHF
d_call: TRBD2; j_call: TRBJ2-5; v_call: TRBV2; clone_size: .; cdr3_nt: TGTGCCAGCAGTCCGGATCTTCTACCCAGACTAGCGAGGGGAGAGACCCAGTACTTC; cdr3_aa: CASSPDLLPRLARGETQYF
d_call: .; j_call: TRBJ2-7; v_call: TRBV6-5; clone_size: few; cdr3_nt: TGTGCCAGCAGCCACGACGGGGGGCGATACTACGAGCAGTACTTC; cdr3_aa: CASSHDGGRYYEQYF
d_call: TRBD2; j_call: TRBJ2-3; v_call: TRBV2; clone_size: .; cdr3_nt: TGTGCCAGCACCCGATGGGGCGGGGGGGCTGGAGATACGCAGTATTTT; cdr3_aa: CASTRWGGGAGDTQYF
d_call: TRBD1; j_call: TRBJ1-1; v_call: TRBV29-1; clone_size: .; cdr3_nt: TGCAGCTCCTGGACAGGGGGCGCGGGCACTGAAGCTTTCTTT; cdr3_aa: CSSWTGGAGTEAFF
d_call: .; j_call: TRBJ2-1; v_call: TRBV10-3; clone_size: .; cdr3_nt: TGTGCCATCAGTGAGGGGCAGCCTTACAATGAGCAGTTCTTC; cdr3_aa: CAISEGQPYNEQFF
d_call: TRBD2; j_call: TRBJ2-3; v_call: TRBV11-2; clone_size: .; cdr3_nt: TGTGCCAGCAGCTTACAGCGGGGGGGCCCCTCAGATACGCAGTATTTT; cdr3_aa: CASSLQRGGPSDTQYF
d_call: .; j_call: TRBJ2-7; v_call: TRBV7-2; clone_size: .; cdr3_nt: TGTGCCAGCAGCTTGCCGCCGGGCTCCTACGAGCAGTACTTC; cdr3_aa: CASSLPPGSYEQYF
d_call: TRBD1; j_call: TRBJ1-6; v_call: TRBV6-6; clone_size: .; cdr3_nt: TGTGCCAGCAGTTACGCGTCCGGGACAGCAGGTTCACCCCTCCACTTT; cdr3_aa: CASSYASGTAGSPLHF
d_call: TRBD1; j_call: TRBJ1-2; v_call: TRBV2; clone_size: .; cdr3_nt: TGTGCCAGCAGTGCATACCGACAGGGCCGAGACGGGTATGGCTACACCTTC; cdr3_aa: CASSAYRQGRDGYGYTF
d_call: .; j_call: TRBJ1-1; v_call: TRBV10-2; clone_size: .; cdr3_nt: TGCGCCAGCAGTGAGTCAGGAGGGGCGCGAAAAGCTTTCTTT; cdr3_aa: CASSESGGARKAFF
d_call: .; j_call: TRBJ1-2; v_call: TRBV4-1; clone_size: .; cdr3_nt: TGCGCCAGCAGCCAAGAAGACATTCCCGGAAGCTACACCTTC; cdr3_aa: CASSQEDIPGSYTF
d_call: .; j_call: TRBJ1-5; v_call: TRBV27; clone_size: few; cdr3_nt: TGTGCCAGCAGTAGGACGGTCCAGGGGCCCCAGCATTTT; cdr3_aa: CASSRTVQGPQHF
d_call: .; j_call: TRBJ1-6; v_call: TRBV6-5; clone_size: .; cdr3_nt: TGTGCCAGCAGTTACTTCTCCGGGACACCTAATTCACCCCTCCACTTT; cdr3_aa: CASSYFSGTPNSPLHF